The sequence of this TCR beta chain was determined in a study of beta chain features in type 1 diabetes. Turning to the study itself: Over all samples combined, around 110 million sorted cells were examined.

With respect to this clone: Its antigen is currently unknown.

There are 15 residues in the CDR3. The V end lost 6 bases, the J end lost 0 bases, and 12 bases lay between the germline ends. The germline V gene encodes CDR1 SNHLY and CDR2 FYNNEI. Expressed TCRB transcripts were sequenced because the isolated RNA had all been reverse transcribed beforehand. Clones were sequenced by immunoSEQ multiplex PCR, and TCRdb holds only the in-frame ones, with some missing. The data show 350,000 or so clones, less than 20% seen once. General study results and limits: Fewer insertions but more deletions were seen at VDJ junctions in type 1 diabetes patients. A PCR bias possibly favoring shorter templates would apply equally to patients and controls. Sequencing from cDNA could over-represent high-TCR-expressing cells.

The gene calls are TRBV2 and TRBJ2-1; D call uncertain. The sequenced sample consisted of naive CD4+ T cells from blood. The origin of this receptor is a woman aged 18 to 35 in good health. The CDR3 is CASRADFFSYNEQFF. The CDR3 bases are TGTGCCAGCAGGGCTGACTTCTTCTCCTACAATGAGCAGTTCTTC. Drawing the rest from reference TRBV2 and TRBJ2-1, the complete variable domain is EPEVTQTPSHQVTQMGQEVILRCVPISNHLYFYWYRQILGQKVEFLVSFYNNEISEKSEIFDDQFSVERPDGSNFTLKIRSTKLEDSAMYFCASRADFFSYNEQFFGPGTRLTVL.